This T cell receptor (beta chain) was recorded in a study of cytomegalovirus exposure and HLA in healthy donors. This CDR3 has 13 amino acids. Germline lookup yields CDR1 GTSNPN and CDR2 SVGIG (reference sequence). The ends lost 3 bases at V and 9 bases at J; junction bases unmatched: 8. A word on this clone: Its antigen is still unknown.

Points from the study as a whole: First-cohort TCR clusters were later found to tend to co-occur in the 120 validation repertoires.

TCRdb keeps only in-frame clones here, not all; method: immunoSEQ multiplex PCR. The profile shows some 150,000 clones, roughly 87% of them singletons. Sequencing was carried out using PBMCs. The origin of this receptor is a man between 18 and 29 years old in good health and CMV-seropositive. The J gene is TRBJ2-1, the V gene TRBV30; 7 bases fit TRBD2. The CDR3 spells CAWREGGPGEQFF. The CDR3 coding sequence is TGTGCCTGGAGGGAGGGAGGGCCTGGTGAGCAGTTCTTC.